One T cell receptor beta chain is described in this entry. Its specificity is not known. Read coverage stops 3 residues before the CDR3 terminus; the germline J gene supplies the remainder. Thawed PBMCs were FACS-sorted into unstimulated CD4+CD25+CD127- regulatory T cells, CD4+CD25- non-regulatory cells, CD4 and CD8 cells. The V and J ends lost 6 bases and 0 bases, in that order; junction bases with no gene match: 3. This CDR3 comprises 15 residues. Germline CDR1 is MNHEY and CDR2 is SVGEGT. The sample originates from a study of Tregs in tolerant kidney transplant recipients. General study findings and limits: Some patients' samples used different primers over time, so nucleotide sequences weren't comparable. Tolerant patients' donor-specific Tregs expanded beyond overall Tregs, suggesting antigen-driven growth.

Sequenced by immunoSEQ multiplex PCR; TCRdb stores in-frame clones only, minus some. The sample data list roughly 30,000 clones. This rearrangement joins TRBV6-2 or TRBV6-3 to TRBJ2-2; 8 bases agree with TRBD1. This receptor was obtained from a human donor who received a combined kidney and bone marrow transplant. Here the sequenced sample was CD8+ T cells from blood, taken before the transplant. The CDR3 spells CASRRQGSNTGELFF. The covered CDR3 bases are TGTGCCAGCAGGAGACAGGGGTCGAACACCGGGGAG.